The rows below give T cell receptor beta chains drawn from one sample of a study of blood T cell repertoires in COVID-19. Libraries were prepared by immunoSEQ multiplex PCR; TCRdb keeps only in-frame clonotypes and omits some of them. The data contain approximately 230,000 clones, approximately 90% of them singletons. The source material was peripheral blood. The receptors derive from a middle-aged woman who had recovered from COVID-19. The CDR3 runs from the conserved cysteine through the conserved F or W. The order of the fields is D gene, J gene, clone size, V gene, CDR3 DNA, CDR3 protein. The D gene is left open where the match is weak. Clone size is given for some rows only: seen once, a few or many times, or a class if the clone is expanded.

>-|TRBJ1-1|-|TRBV30
TGTGCCTGGACCCGACCGGACAGCCAGAATGAAGCTTTCTTT
CAWTRPDSQNEAFF
>-|TRBJ2-6|-|TRBV6-1
TGTGCCAGCAGTGAATTGGTAGGAGTTGGGGCCAACGTCCTGACTTTC
CASSELVGVGANVLTF
>TRBD1|TRBJ2-3|few|TRBV28
TGTGCCAGCAGCCCGATTAGGGGGACAGGCACAGATACGCAGTATTTT
CASSPIRGTGTDTQYF
>TRBD2|TRBJ2-1|-|TRBV15
TGTGCCACCAGCAGAGATCGTCTAGCGGGGGGCAACAATGAGCAGTTCTTC
CATSRDRLAGGNNEQFF
>TRBD1|TRBJ2-7|-|TRBV7-2
TGTGCCAGCAGCTTAGCGGCCGGGACAGGCTACGAGCAGTACTTC
CASSLAAGTGYEQYF
>-|TRBJ1-1|-|TRBV7-9
TGTGCCAGCAGCTTACTTTCAGGGGACGTAACTGAAGCTTTCTTT
CASSLLSGDVTEAFF
>-|TRBJ2-3|few|TRBV10-1
TGCGCCAGCCGCTGTTCCAGGGGCACAGATACGCAGTATTTT
CASRCSRGTDTQYF
>-|TRBJ2-7|few|TRBV11-2
TGTGCCAGCAGCTCCACCAGGGAAACATACGAGCAGTACTTC
CASSSTRETYEQYF
>-|TRBJ2-1|-|TRBV18
TGTGCCAGCTCACCTCCAAGGGGACTGTACAATGAGCAGTTCTTC
CASSPPRGLYNEQFF
>-|TRBJ1-4|-|TRBV6-5
TGTGCCAGCAGTTACTTACAGGGAACAACTAATGAAAAACTGTTTTTT
CASSYLQGTTNEKLFF
>TRBD1|TRBJ1-1|-|TRBV6-1
TGTGCCAGCAGTGAGGCAGGGGGGAAGACTGAAGCTTTCTTT
CASSEAGGKTEAFF
>TRBD1|TRBJ2-3|-|TRBV7-8
TGTGCCAGCAGCTTAGCTCCCTGGGGGGACAGGGGGTTGACAGATACGCAGTATTTT
CASSLAPWGDRGLTDTQYF
>TRBD1|TRBJ2-2|-|TRBV7-6
TGTGCCAGCAGCTTAACCGGGACAGGGATCGGGGAGCTGTTTTTT
CASSLTGTGIGELFF
>TRBD2|TRBJ2-7|few|TRBV7-9
TGTGCCAGCAGCTTTGAACTAGCGGGGGACGAGCAGTACTTC
CASSFELAGDEQYF
>-|TRBJ1-2|-|TRBV19
TGTGCCAGTACCGAACCCGGGGAAACTAACTATGGCTACACCTTC
CASTEPGETNYGYTF
>TRBD1|TRBJ1-5|-|TRBV18
TGTGCCAGCTCACCGGGACAGGGTAATCAGCCCCAGCATTTT
CASSPGQGNQPQHF
>-|TRBJ1-2|-|TRBV7-9
TGTGCCAGCAGCCCACTGGGAGGGGGCTACACCTTC
CASSPLGGGYTF
>TRBD1|TRBJ1-2|-|TRBV5-1
TGCGCCACCCGCCCGTCCGGACAGGGGGCTAGCTATGGCTACACCTTC
CATRPSGQGASYGYTF
>TRBD1|TRBJ1-2|-|TRBV7-8
TGTGCCAGCAGTTTATCAGGGGGGTCCCCTAACTATGGCTACACCTTC
CASSLSGGSPNYGYTF
>-|TRBJ2-2|-|TRBV3-1/TRBV3-2
TGTGCCAGCAGCCAACAGGGATTTTCCGGGGAGCTGTTTTTT
CASSQQGFSGELFF
>TRBD1|TRBJ1-2|-|TRBV24-1
TGTGCCCGGGGACAGCCGGCTCCTAACTATGGCTACACCTTC
CARGQPAPNYGYTF
>-|TRBJ1-5|-|TRBV20-1
TGCAGTGCTAGTGGGAGGACTTCCAATCAGCCCCAGCATTTT
CSASGRTSNQPQHF